This TCR beta chain was recovered during a study of T cells in Graves' hyperthyroidism and ophthalmopathy. Using RNA transcripts as the source, TCR beta CDR3 regions were amplified. RT-PCR in the first round (using the HTBI primer set) targeted the TCR CDR3. TCRdb re-called the multiplex PCR reads with MiXCR, one entry per CDR3 protein. Among approximately 870,000 distinct CDR3 sequences, 35% to 45% were seen once, and the ten largest hold approximately 8.7%. These patients, aged 18 to 65, had recently diagnosed hyperthyroidism lasting under 2 months. Together with thyroid ultrasound, orbital computed tomography, serum thyroxine and TRAb, clinical symptoms were used for diagnoses. This clonotype was recorded many times. The V gene lost 1 base and the J gene lost 2 bases, with 8 bases spanning the gap. This CDR3 spans 14 amino acids. CDR1 and CDR2 from the germline V gene are LNHDA and SQIVND (reference sequence).

The TCR was taken from a man aged 18 to 30 with Graves' hyperthyroidism. The sample was blood. V and J are TRBV19 and TRBJ1-1; no firm D call. The CDR3 spells CASSIGGTNTEAFF. Written as DNA, the CDR3 is TGTGCCAGTAGTATAGGGGGAACCAACACTGAAGCTTTCTTT.